A single sample is the source of the 8 T cell receptor beta chains below, sequenced in a study of cytomegalovirus exposure and HLA in healthy donors. The PCR was carried out with 60 Vbeta primers and 13 Jbeta primers. Profiled with immunoSEQ multiplex PCR; TCRdb holds only in-frame clones, not every one. Of about 82,000 clones in the sample, 60% to 80% were seen once. The sequencing input was PBMCs. Receptors originate from a man in his fifties or sixties in good health and CMV-seronegative.

The genes are TRBV28 and TRBJ1-5; D might be TRBD1 (6 bases). V was pared by 6 bases and J by 3 bases, with 15 bases between. Germline V gives CDR1 MDHEN, CDR2 SYDVKM. The CDR3 is 15 residues long. This CDR3 is CASRSKNRANQPQHF. The CDR3 nucleotides are TGTGCCAGCAGGTCCAAAAACAGGGCCAATCAGCCCCAGCATTTT.

The V call is TRBV28, the J call TRBJ1-2; weak D call: TRBD1 (5 bases). This CDR3 comprises 12 residues. CDR1 is MDHEN and CDR2 is SYDVKM in the germline V gene. V was cut by 3 bases and J by 5 bases, with 7 bases left in between. The CDR3 DNA is TGTGCCAGCAGTTTGGGACTATATGGCTACACCTTC. This gives the protein CASSLGLYGYTF.

The V and J genes are TRBV6-5 and TRBJ1-1; D gene uncertain. Looked up from germline, CDR1 is MNHEY and CDR2 is SVGAGI. This CDR3 contains 14 residues. With 5 bases removed from V and 0 bases from J, the gap between germline ends came to 10 bases. CDR3 in amino acids: CASSTEQMNTEAFF. CDR3 DNA sequence: TGTGCCAGCAGTACCGAACAGATGAACACTGAAGCTTTCTTT.

As for this clone: Compared with germline, one end of the junction differs, possibly owing to a read error. The chain recombines TRBV7-9 with TRBJ2-7; D may be TRBD2 (7 bases). This CDR3 is 14 amino acids long. Looked up from germline, CDR1 is SEHNR and CDR2 is FQNEAQ (reference sequence). In nucleotides, the CDR3 is TGTTCCAGCAGCTTATCCACAGGGAGGGACGAGCAGTACTTC. It is translated as CSSSLSTGRDEQYF.

V is TRBV19 and J is TRBJ2-7; TRBD1 aligns across 9 bases. The CDR3 length is 14 residues. V trimming: 7 bases; J trimming: 3 bases; junction bases outside the gene matches: 7. Per germline, CDR1 LNHDA and CDR2 SQIVND (reference sequence). CDR3: CASTERQGGYEQYF. DNA for the CDR3: TGTGCCAGTACCGAAAGACAGGGGGGCTACGAGCAGTACTTC.

V and J are TRBV30 and TRBJ1-2, with D possibly being TRBD1 (5 bases). Trimming shortened V by 0 bases and J by 6 bases, and 14 bases separated the two germline ends. The germline CDR1 and CDR2 sequences are GTSNPN and SVGIG (reference sequence). The CDR3 consists of 14 residues. CDR3 loop: CAWSVGQGLDGYTF. For the CDR3, the DNA is TGTGCCTGGAGTGTAGGCCAGGGATTAGATGGCTACACCTTC. Supplemented by reference TRBV30 and TRBJ1-2, the full variable domain reads SQTIHQWPATLVQPVGSPLSLECTVEGTSNPNLYWYRQAAGRGLQLLFYSVGIGQISSEVPQNLSASRPQDRQFILSSKKLLLSDSGFYLCAWSVGQGLDGYTFGSGTRLTVV.

The rearrangement joins TRBV5-4 to TRBJ2-3; D is possibly TRBD2 (6 bases). CDR1 and CDR2 from the germline V gene are SGHNT and YYREEE (reference sequence). V lost 0 bases and J 4 bases, leaving 15 bases between the germline ends. CDR3 length: 16 residues. The CDR3 is CASSLAQGPGADTQYF. The CDR3 nucleotides read TGTGCCAGCAGCTTGGCCCAGGGTCCGGGGGCAGATACGCAGTATTTT.

This clone was observed once. The genes are TRBV10-1 and TRBJ2-1; perhaps TRBD2 as D (5 bases). Trimming pared 6 bases from V and 6 bases from J, leaving 15 bases between. The CDR3 totals 14 residues. Germline V gene lookup returns CDR1 WNHNN and CDR2 SYGVQD (reference sequence). The CDR3: CASSLGLNTNEQFF. CDR3 sequence (DNA): TGCGCCAGCAGCCTAGGACTTAACACCAATGAGCAGTTCTTC.